These T cell receptor beta chains were read from a single sample in a study of T cells after yellow fever vaccination. TCRdb re-derived calls from the 5' RACE reads in MiXCR, one entry per CDR3 protein. The sample consists of 200,000 to 300,000 distinct CDR3 sequences, more than 3.5% of them appearing once. Specimen: PBMCs, collected 15 days after the yellow fever booster vaccination. The receptors here all came from a man aged 18 to 29 who received the YFV17D yellow fever vaccine. Each CDR3 is given with its conserved first and last residue. A D gene is named only where the DNA matches it firmly. Where a row states a size, it is once, few, many or the class of an expanded clone; other rows omit it.

. TRBJ1-2 TRBV19 many CATRGYPGYTF TGTGCCACCAGGGGTTATCCTGGCTACACCTTC
. TRBJ2-4 TRBV7-2 many CASSLRRGLNDIQYF TGTGCCAGCAGCTTACGACGGGGACTCAACGACATTCAGTACTTC
TRBD2 TRBJ2-4 TRBV18 many CASSPGRGLYF TGTGCCAGCTCACCGGGGAGGGGATTGTACTTC
TRBD1 TRBJ1-2 TRBV5-1 many CASSVNFPGQGAGYTF TGCGCCAGCAGTGTGAACTTTCCGGGACAGGGGGCTGGCTACACCTTC
TRBD1 TRBJ2-7 TRBV5-5 many CASRGTASYEQYF TGTGCCAGCAGGGGGACAGCATCCTACGAGCAGTACTTC
. TRBJ2-2 TRBV29-1 many CSVGYYTGELFF TGCAGCGTTGGATATTACACCGGGGAGCTGTTTTTT
TRBD1 TRBJ2-5 TRBV12-3/TRBV12-4 many CASNLQGAPAQYF TGTGCCAGCAACCTACAGGGGGCGCCGGCCCAGTACTTC
. TRBJ2-1 TRBV7-2 many CASSLGSGTSEFF TGTGCCAGCAGCTTAGGATCCGGGACTTCAGAGTTCTTC
. TRBJ1-6 TRBV20-1 many CSARSSGSSYNSPLHF TGCAGTGCTAGATCCTCGGGTAGCTCCTATAATTCACCCCTCCACTTT
. TRBJ1-5 TRBV11-3 few CASSLERTYSNQPQHF TGTGCCAGCAGCTTGGAACGGACCTATAGCAATCAGCCCCAGCATTTT
TRBD1 TRBJ1-1 TRBV5-1 many CASSWTGGSNTEAFF TGCGCCAGCAGCTGGACAGGGGGATCGAACACTGAAGCTTTCTTT
. TRBJ1-3 TRBV7-2 many CASRTGPGNTIYF TGTGCCAGCAGAACAGGGCCTGGAAACACCATATATTTT
. TRBJ2-5 TRBV7-2 . CASSLFRMETQYF TGTGCCAGCAGCTTATTTAGGATGGAGACCCAGTACTTC